One and the same sample provided the 25 T cell receptor beta chains below, sequenced in a study of CD8 T cells in ankylosing spondylitis. General study findings and limits: Seemingly distinctive of ankylosing spondylitis blood was a TCR beta motif formed by eight highly homologous variants.

TCRdb analysed the 5' RACE reads with MiXCR anew, one entry per CDR3 protein. This table has about 400,000 distinct CDR3 sequences, about a fifth appearing once. No antigen is known for these receptors. Specimen: blood, either unsorted or a sorted T cell fraction (not recorded which). The receptors were gathered from a male donor with ankylosing spondylitis.

V gene TRBV7-3 combines with J gene TRBJ2-3; no reliable D call. V lost 4 bases, J lost 2 bases, and 4 bases lay in between. The CDR3 is made up of 12 amino acids. From germline, CDR1 is SGHTA and CDR2 FQGTGA. Here the CDR3 DNA reads TGTGCCAGCAGCTATTACACAGATACGCAGTATTTT. It codes for CASSYYTDTQYF.

The chain uses TRBV15 and TRBJ1-6, with a tentative D call TRBD1 (5 bases). This CDR3 has 16 amino acids. Trimming stripped 0 bases from V and 7 bases from J, with 13 bases between. CDR1 LNHNV and CDR2 YYDKDF come from the germline V gene (reference sequence). CDR3: CATSRDSGQGNSPLHF. The CDR3 bases are TGTGCCACCAGCAGAGATTCGGGGCAGGGCAATTCACCCCTCCACTTT. The full variable domain, in which reference TRBV15 and TRBJ1-6 provide the parts outside the CDR3, is DAMVIQNPRYQVTQFGKPVTLSCSQTLNHNVMYWYQQKSSQAPKLLFHYYDKDFNNEADTPDNFQSRRPNTSFCFLDIRSPGLGDTAMYLCATSRDSGQGNSPLHFGNGTRLTVT.

The chain employs TRBV12-3 or TRBV12-4 and TRBJ2-1; 9 bases are a match to TRBD2. The CDR3 runs to 16 residues. Unmatched junction bases numbered 6, after V lost 2 bases and J lost 4 bases. CDR3 DNA: TGTGCCAGCAGTTTATGGGCTAGCGGGGCATACAATGAGCAGTTCTTC. Its protein product is CASSLWASGAYNEQFF.

This clonotype was seen a handful of times. This sequence joins TRBV7-8 and TRBJ1-4; D possibly corresponds to TRBD1 (6 bases). The germline V and J ends were trimmed by 5 bases and 8 bases, with 12 bases remaining between them. This CDR3 spans 13 amino acids. CDR1 is SGHVS, CDR2 FQNEAQ, per germline. CDR3 sequence (DNA): TGTGCCAGCAGCATACAGGGCTGGGAAAAACTGTTTTTT. Translating gives CASSIQGWEKLFF.

The chain uses TRBV7-9 and TRBJ2-2, with D unclear. Germline CDR1 and CDR2: SEHNR and FQNEAQ (reference sequence). Trimming removed 1 base from V and 7 bases from J, with 7 bases in between. This CDR3 region has 13 residues. CDR3: CASSLGEVGELFF. The CDR3 DNA sequence: TGTGCCAGCAGCTTAGGGGAAGTCGGGGAGCTGTTTTTT.

This CDR3 is CSVTSGSDTGELFF. CDR3 nucleotide sequence: TGCAGCGTAACTAGCGGGAGTGATACCGGGGAGCTGTTTTTT. This chain links TRBV29-1 with TRBJ2-2; 11 nucleotides agree with TRBD2. In germline, CDR1 is SQVTM, CDR2 ANQGSEA. The CDR3 consists of 14 residues. The V segment lost 6 bases and the J segment 5 bases; nucleotides outside the gene matches: 5.

This clonotype was counted only a few times. This chain uses TRBV11-2 with TRBJ1-1, with TRBD1 as a possible D gene (6 bases). The V and J ends lost 5 bases and 0 bases respectively, with 13 bases between them. The CDR3 has 15 residues. Germline CDR1 reads SGHAT; CDR2 reads FQNNGV. The CDR3 here is CASSPTRGLNTEAFF. The CDR3 DNA follows: TGTGCCAGCAGCCCGACTAGGGGGTTGAACACTGAAGCTTTCTTT.

V usage is TRBV5-1 and J usage is TRBJ2-1, with TRBD1 matching 7 bases. In germline, CDR1 is SGHRS, CDR2 YFSETQ. The CDR3 spans 15 residues. The V and J ends lost 4 bases and 9 bases, in that order; junction bases with no gene match: 13. The CDR3 here is CASSPETGLGGEQFF. The CDR3 DNA reads as TGCGCCAGCAGCCCCGAGACAGGGCTTGGGGGTGAGCAGTTCTTC.

This clonotype was recorded a few times. This chain joins TRBV10-3 and TRBJ2-1; D might be TRBD2 (5 bases). Trimming removed 3 bases from V and 6 bases from J, with 24 bases in between. Per germline, CDR1 ENHRY and CDR2 SYGVKD. This CDR3 has 18 residues. The CDR3 DNA sequence: TGTGCCATCAGTGACGACAAGAGGACCCGACCTGGGAGCAATGAGCAGTTCTTC. Its translation is CAISDDKRTRPGSNEQFF.

The genes are TRBV2 and TRBJ2-1; possible D gene TRBD2, 7 bases. CDR1 and CDR2 from the germline V gene are SNHLY and FYNNEI. CDR3 length equals 17 residues. The V and J ends lost 1 base and 6 bases respectively, with 19 bases between them. CDR3 residues: CASSEVRARGGFNEQFF. CDR3 DNA sequence: TGTGCCAGCAGTGAAGTAAGGGCTAGGGGGGGATTCAATGAGCAGTTCTTC.

J is TRBJ1-2 and V is TRBV4-2, with a possible D match to TRBD1 (5 bases). This CDR3 contains 16 residues. Germline V gene data show CDR1 as LGHNA and CDR2 as YNFKEQ. Trimming pared 1 base from V and 2 bases from J, leaving 14 bases between. The CDR3: CASSQGVGVDNYGYTF. The CDR3 DNA is TGTGCCAGCAGCCAAGGTGTGGGGGTGGACAACTATGGCTACACCTTC.

The rearrangement uses TRBV20-1 and TRBJ1-1; unclear D gene. The germline gives CDR1 DFQATT, CDR2 SNEGSKA (reference sequence). The CDR3 consists of 13 residues. V was pared by 0 bases and J by 0 bases, with 5 bases between. As DNA, the CDR3 is TGCAGTGCTAGAGACCAAATGAACACTGAAGCTTTCTTT. Encoded protein: CSARDQMNTEAFF.

This clonotype was recorded a few times. The chain joins TRBV5-1 to TRBJ1-5, with 8 bases aligning to TRBD1. Germline V gene sequence: CDR1 SGHRS, CDR2 YFSETQ. CDR3 length equals 15 residues. V was clipped by 0 bases and J by 5 bases; unmatched bases: 4. CDR3 DNA sequence: TGCGCCAGCAGCTTGGGGGGGACAGGCGATCAGCCCCAGCATTTT. Protein product: CASSLGGTGDQPQHF.

This clonotype was counted between two and nine times. The chain joins TRBV28 to TRBJ1-5; perhaps TRBD1 as D (5 bases). This CDR3 comprises 16 residues. The germline CDR1 and CDR2 sequences are MDHEN and SYDVKM. V was trimmed by 1 base and J by 5 bases, leaving 15 bases between them. In DNA, the CDR3 is TGTGCCAGCAGTTTATATAAGGGGAGGATGGATCAGCCCCAGCATTTT. Protein sequence: CASSLYKGRMDQPQHF.

The rearrangement uses TRBV28 and TRBJ2-3; D not certain. The CDR3 totals 11 residues. Germline V gene data show CDR1 as MDHEN and CDR2 as SYDVKM. The V and J ends lost 9 bases and 5 bases respectively, with 9 bases between them. The CDR3 sequence: CASLQLDTQYF. The DNA of the CDR3 is TGTGCCAGTTTACAGCTAGATACGCAGTATTTT.

This clonotype was detected a few times. The rearrangement joins TRBV5-6 to TRBJ2-1, with 9 bases matching TRBD2. CDR1 SGHDT and CDR2 YYEEEE come from the germline V gene. The CDR3 is made up of 16 amino acids. V gave up 4 bases and J gave up 8 bases; unmatched junction bases: 13. The CDR3 sequence is CASSITGLAGHDEQFF. The CDR3 coding sequence is TGTGCCAGCAGCATAACGGGACTAGCAGGTCACGATGAGCAGTTCTTC.

J is TRBJ1-1 and V is TRBV7-2; TRBD1 is a possible D gene (5 bases). The V gene's germline CDR1 is SGHTA and CDR2 FQGNSA. This CDR3 is 15 amino acids long. Trimming removed 7 bases at V and 1 base at J, with 16 bases between. CDR3 protein: CASTLTAVSNTEAFF. The CDR3 coding sequence is TGTGCCAGCACCCTGACAGCAGTTTCGAACACTGAAGCTTTCTTT.

This clonotype has just a few counts. V and J are TRBV28 and TRBJ1-5; D gene uncertain. The CDR3 extends over 16 amino acids. Germline V gives CDR1 MDHEN, CDR2 SYDVKM. V was trimmed by 8 bases and J by 0 bases, leaving 17 bases between them. CDR3 nucleotide sequence: TGTGCCAGCGCCGTCGAGGGAACTTTTAGCAATCAGCCCCAGCATTTT. Translation gives CASAVEGTFSNQPQHF. Full variable domain (rest looked up from reference TRBV28 and TRBJ1-5): DVKVTQSSRYLVKRTGEKVFLECVQDMDHENMFWYRQDPGLGLRLIYFSYDVKMKEKGDIPEGYSVSREKKERFSLILESASTNQTSMYLCASAVEGTFSNQPQHFGDGTRLSIL.

This clonotype occurred a few times. This rearrangement joins TRBV30 to TRBJ1-2, with D possibly matching TRBD1 (6 bases). CDR3 size: 13 residues. Per germline, CDR1 GTSNPN and CDR2 SVGIG (reference sequence). V gave up 0 bases and J gave up 3 bases, with 8 bases separating them. This chain's CDR3 is CAWSVNRDYGYTF. The CDR3 DNA reads TGTGCCTGGAGTGTTAACAGGGACTATGGCTACACCTTC.

This chain connects TRBV7-2 to TRBJ2-4; D perhaps matches TRBD1 (5 bases). The CDR3 loop spans 15 amino acids. Trimming removed 5 bases at V and 6 bases at J, with 17 bases between. CDR1 and CDR2 from the germline V gene are SGHTA and FQGNSA. DNA of the CDR3: TGTGCCAGCAGCCCGAAAGGGGCGTTTAGAAACATTCAGTACTTC. As protein: CASSPKGAFRNIQYF. Variable domain in full (rest from reference TRBV7-2 and TRBJ2-4): GAGVSQSPSNKVTEKGKDVELRCDPISGHTALYWYRQSLGQGLEFLIYFQGNSAPDKSGLPSDRFSAERTGGSVSTLTIQRTQQEDSAVYLCASSPKGAFRNIQYFGAGTRLSVL.

This clonotype was counted a few times. The chain combines TRBV7-2 with TRBJ2-5; D perhaps matches TRBD2 (6 bases). Deletions cut 5 bases from V and 1 base from J, with 11 bases between. CDR1 is SGHTA, CDR2 FQGNSA, per germline. The CDR3 runs 14 residues. CDR3 amino acids: CASSPVGGQETQYF. CDR3 in DNA: TGTGCCAGCAGCCCAGTGGGGGGCCAAGAGACCCAGTACTTC.

This chain joins TRBV6-1 and TRBJ2-7; 14 bases match TRBD2. With V trimmed by 8 bases and J by 6 bases, 18 bases remained unmatched. The CDR3 consists of 18 residues. Germline loops: CDR1 MNHNS, CDR2 SASEGT. CDR3 region: CASPKEGLAGDLSAEQYF. The DNA of the CDR3 is TGTGCCAGCCCGAAAGAGGGACTAGCGGGAGACCTATCGGCCGAGCAGTACTTC.

This clonotype appeared many times. The chain employs TRBV4-2 and TRBJ2-7; 10 nucleotides line up with TRBD2. The CDR3 length is 17 residues. The V and J ends lost 2 bases and 1 base, in that order; junction bases with no gene match: 8. From germline, CDR1 is LGHNA and CDR2 YNFKEQ. In DNA, the CDR3 is TGTGCCAGCAGCCAAATTGCCGGGACTAGCGTATCCTACGAGCAGTACTTC. Translating it yields CASSQIAGTSVSYEQYF.

This clonotype appeared many times. V and J are TRBV29-1 and TRBJ2-7; D perhaps matches TRBD2 (6 bases). This CDR3 comprises 12 residues. Germline V gives CDR1 SQVTM, CDR2 ANQGSEA. CDR3 nucleotides: TGCAGGCATCGGGCTAGCGCCTACGAGCAGTACTTC. It translates to CRHRASAYEQYF.

This clonotype was picked up a small number of times. The rearrangement uses TRBV5-1 and TRBJ2-1; TRBD1 matches 7 bases. V was pared by 4 bases and J by 2 bases, with 9 bases of the junction left unmatched. Germline V gives CDR1 SGHRS, CDR2 YFSETQ. This CDR3 contains 16 residues. Here the CDR3 reads CASSTGPGQPYNEQFF. CDR3 in DNA: TGCGCCAGCAGCACGGGCCCGGGACAGCCCTACAATGAGCAGTTCTTC.